The rows below give T cell receptor beta chains drawn from one sample of a study of T cell responses to AZD1222 COVID-19 vaccine. The protocol was immunoSEQ multiplex PCR, while the TCRdb copy is restricted to in-frame clones and leaves out a portion. The table records around 140,000 clones, approximately 85% of them present only once. The input for sequencing was peripheral blood, taken 28 days after the second dose of the MenACWY control vaccine. These receptors all stem from an adult who received the MenACWY meningococcal vaccine as a control. Each CDR3 is given without its conserved first and last residue. The order of the fields is V gene, clone size, CDR3 length, J gene, CDR3 protein. Clone size is stated in some rows and not others, as once, few, many or a class when expanded.

v_gene: TRBV12-3/TRBV12-4; abundance: few; len: 9; j_gene: TRBJ1-6; CDR3aa: ASRDRDPLH
v_gene: TRBV9; abundance: NA; len: 11; j_gene: TRBJ1-1; CDR3aa: ASQGRGETEAF
v_gene: TRBV7-9; abundance: NA; len: 12; j_gene: TRBJ1-2; CDR3aa: ASSPSTGFEGYT
v_gene: TRBV5-4; abundance: NA; len: 12; j_gene: TRBJ2-5; CDR3aa: ASSPGRVQETQY
v_gene: TRBV28; abundance: NA; len: 9; j_gene: TRBJ1-2; CDR3aa: ASSFTRGYT
v_gene: TRBV27; abundance: NA; len: 12; j_gene: TRBJ2-2; CDR3aa: ASSITQGTGELF
v_gene: TRBV30; abundance: NA; len: 11; j_gene: TRBJ1-4; CDR3aa: AWSGQGWEKLF
v_gene: TRBV25-1; abundance: NA; len: 11; j_gene: TRBJ1-2; CDR3aa: ATTLGNNYGYT
v_gene: TRBV29-1; abundance: NA; len: 15; j_gene: TRBJ1-2; CDR3aa: SVEERIVGTMHYGYT
v_gene: TRBV6-5; abundance: NA; len: 12; j_gene: TRBJ1-1; CDR3aa: ATCWGAMNTEAF
v_gene: TRBV28; abundance: NA; len: 10; j_gene: TRBJ1-2; CDR3aa: ASSLPGGGYT
v_gene: TRBV28; abundance: NA; len: 13; j_gene: TRBJ1-1; CDR3aa: ASRGQLGKGTEAF
v_gene: TRBV18; abundance: NA; len: 11; j_gene: TRBJ1-5; CDR3aa: ASTQGPNQPQH
v_gene: TRBV5-6; abundance: NA; len: 12; j_gene: TRBJ1-2; CDR3aa: ASSARRQGYGYT
v_gene: TRBV5-1; abundance: once; len: 11; j_gene: TRBJ2-5; CDR3aa: ASSLDTGARDD
v_gene: TRBV4-3; abundance: NA; len: 14; j_gene: TRBJ2-2; CDR3aa: ASSQLAGLDTGELF
v_gene: TRBV27; abundance: few; len: 13; j_gene: TRBJ2-1; CDR3aa: ASSSLVPLNNEQF
v_gene: TRBV27; abundance: NA; len: 10; j_gene: TRBJ1-6; CDR3aa: ASRETNSPLH